This TCR beta chain was sequenced in a study of identical twins (dated by TCRdb to between 2015 and 2016). Broadly, across the study: To test whether fetal clonotypes persist, this study deep-sequenced TCR alpha and beta repertoires from monozygotic twins, from unrelated adults of various ages, and from cord blood. To rule out contamination, the twin experiments were replicated at different times with different library preparation protocols. The paper's findings and limits, for the study overall: Out-of-frame TCR alpha sequences shared between twins showed an excess of low generation-probability sequences compared with coincidental sharing between unrelated individuals. In beta out-of-frame sequences, excess twin sharing was weaker, because having fewer shared sequences lowered the signal-to-noise ratio. Recombination models systematically underestimated out-of-frame TCR alpha sharing in monozygotic twins but agreed with sharing between unrelated individuals. Fewer insertions were carried by abundant cord blood beta clonotypes; a weaker similar trend was observed in young adult naive repertoires, while no such trend was observed in memory repertoires. Zero-insertion analyses could be partly confounded by invariant T cells such as MAIT and iNKT, although diverse VJ usage argued against such confounding for most clonotypes. Because the same donors could not be followed over many years, the conclusions depended on cross-sectional statistical analysis.

Every donor in the study was a healthy Caucasian. The twin cohort comprised three pairs of female monozygotic twins, all aged roughly 18 to 29 years. Peripheral blood mononuclear cells were used as the source from which RNA for TCR libraries was isolated. Points on this clonotype: The clone's antigen remains unknown. No quality values exist for individual bases; no much larger clone is one base distant.

Libraries were constructed by 5' RACE. The reads were generated on an Illumina HiSeq 2000. Template switching introduced a universal primer binding site; the final cDNA contained a unique molecular identifier, enabling accurate counting of TCR cDNA molecules. Specific primers in the conserved constant-segment region were used to synthesize first-strand cDNA for the TCR alpha and beta chains. To control for contamination, every cDNA library was double barcoded, receiving both a SMART-Mk sample barcode and Illumina barcodes. Two successive PCR steps introduced TruSeq adapter sequences along with Illumina sample barcodes. TCR alpha and beta cDNA libraries were sequenced on the Illumina HiSeq platform with custom primers. The authors' pipeline ran thus. Unique molecular identifiers were extracted from raw reads with MiGEC, and CDR3 positions were determined with MiXCR. Recombination models were inferred per individual with the repgenHMM and IGoR tools using an EM algorithm. The analysis of shared clonotypes was done with the tcR package in R, with sharing normalized by the product of cloneset sizes. To study raw recombination without the effects of thymic and clonal selection, out-of-frame nonproductive sequences were analyzed. The public reads were run again by TCRdb, first through fastp at Q25 and then through MiXCR, and only productive beta chains were kept. Entries are consolidated by CDR3 protein sequence, retaining the most common genes and DNA. TCRdb assigned the V and J calls; the authors' analysis was not used. This sample has fewer than 650,000 distinct CDR3 sequences in its table, and nearly 10% of those were observed once. More than 2.5% of the sample comes from the top ten.

The cysteine opens and the phenylalanine closes a CDR3 of 15 amino acids. CDR3 DNA only is kept here, 45 bases in frame from base 1. For this chain, trimming is 3 bases at the V end and 4 bases at the J end, and the number of junction bases without a gene match is 6. Based on the germline V gene (reference sequence), the CDR1 and CDR2 sequences are MNHEY and SMNVEV. This same sample was also part of a study on yellow fever vaccine responses in identical twins. The second study, in turn, reports: According to the authors, the vaccine-induced T cell response in identical twins seemed to be partly convergent and partly specific to each individual. Focusing on identical twins, the study followed the T cell clones that responded to the vaccine, and did so with precision.

The receptor was isolated from a woman between 18 and 30 years old in good health. The rearranged chain carries TRBV27 and TRBJ2-3, and TRBD1 matches 8 of the central bases. Input material: PBMCs. CDR3 loop: CASSFQDRVADTQYF. The nucleotides are TGTGCCAGCAGTTTTCAGGACAGGGTTGCAGATACGCAGTATTTT.